This is a list of T cell receptor beta chains from one sample in a study of blood T cell repertoires in COVID-19. Clones were read by immunoSEQ multiplex PCR, and TCRdb kept only the in-frame ones, dropping some. The sample consists of approximately 340,000 clones, 65% to 85% of them appearing once. The sample taken for sequencing was peripheral blood. The receptor source for this set is a man aged 30-40 years with active or convalescent COVID-19. Each CDR3 is given with its conserved first and last residue. A D gene is named only where the DNA matches it firmly. The size entry is marked missing in some rows and otherwise reads once, few, many or a size class.

clone_size: -; j_call: TRBJ2-7; v_call: TRBV25-1; d_call: -; cdr3_aa: CASAAGGLEQYF; cdr3_nt: TGTGCCAGTGCAGCCGGGGGATTGGAGCAGTACTTC
clone_size: few; j_call: TRBJ2-5; v_call: TRBV7-2; d_call: -; cdr3_aa: CASSLLGRGGETQYF; cdr3_nt: TGTGCCAGCAGCCTCCTGGGTAGGGGAGGTGAGACCCAGTACTTC
clone_size: -; j_call: TRBJ1-2; v_call: TRBV7-2; d_call: -; cdr3_aa: CASSLGGGAYGYTF; cdr3_nt: TGTGCCAGCAGCCTCGGGGGAGGGGCCTATGGCTACACCTTC
clone_size: -; j_call: TRBJ1-2; v_call: TRBV5-4; d_call: -; cdr3_aa: CASSLPQGNNYGYTF; cdr3_nt: TGTGCCAGCAGCTTACCCCAGGGGAATAACTATGGCTACACCTTC
clone_size: few; j_call: TRBJ2-1; v_call: TRBV7-3; d_call: TRBD2; cdr3_aa: CASSTTSATYNEQFF; cdr3_nt: TGTGCCAGCAGCACTACTAGCGCCACATACAATGAGCAGTTCTTC
clone_size: -; j_call: TRBJ1-2; v_call: TRBV19; d_call: -; cdr3_aa: CASSLDSYGYTF; cdr3_nt: TGTGCCAGTAGCCTCGACAGTTATGGCTACACCTTC
clone_size: once; j_call: TRBJ1-4; v_call: TRBV25-1; d_call: -; cdr3_aa: CAVDGGPNEKLFF; cdr3_nt: TGTGCCGTAGACGGGGGGCCTAATGAAAAACTGTTTTTT
clone_size: few; j_call: TRBJ2-1; v_call: TRBV5-6; d_call: -; cdr3_aa: CASTPGGPRSYNEQFF; cdr3_nt: TGTGCCAGCACCCCCGGGGGGCCAAGGTCCTACAATGAGCAGTTCTTC
clone_size: -; j_call: TRBJ2-2; v_call: TRBV24-1; d_call: -; cdr3_aa: CATSDFVEGGAGELFF; cdr3_nt: TGTGCCACCAGTGATTTCGTCGAGGGGGGGGCCGGGGAGCTGTTTTTT
clone_size: few; j_call: TRBJ1-4; v_call: TRBV5-8; d_call: -; cdr3_aa: CASSLTSTPRGEKLFF; cdr3_nt: TGTGCCAGCAGCTTGACCTCGACCCCAAGAGGTGAAAAACTGTTTTTT
clone_size: -; j_call: TRBJ2-3; v_call: TRBV9; d_call: TRBD2; cdr3_aa: CASSNRAGGSADTQYF; cdr3_nt: TGTGCCAGCAGCAACCGAGCGGGGGGGAGCGCAGATACGCAGTATTTT
clone_size: -; j_call: TRBJ2-3; v_call: TRBV27; d_call: TRBD2; cdr3_aa: CASSSKREGDTDTQYF; cdr3_nt: TGTGCCAGCAGTTCAAAGCGGGAGGGGGACACAGATACGCAGTATTTT
clone_size: -; j_call: TRBJ1-1; v_call: TRBV29-1; d_call: -; cdr3_aa: CSVEDRRQLRRSTEAFF; cdr3_nt: TGCAGCGTTGAAGATCGGCGCCAACTTCGCCGGAGCACTGAAGCTTTCTTT
clone_size: -; j_call: TRBJ2-7; v_call: TRBV28; d_call: TRBD1; cdr3_aa: CASRPGQGPSYEQYF; cdr3_nt: TGTGCCAGCAGGCCGGGACAGGGGCCCTCCTACGAGCAGTACTTC
clone_size: once; j_call: TRBJ2-7; v_call: TRBV5-6; d_call: TRBD2; cdr3_aa: CASSRRAGEYEQYF; cdr3_nt: TGTGCCAGCAGCCGCAGAGCGGGGGAGTACGAGCAGTACTTC
clone_size: few; j_call: TRBJ2-3; v_call: TRBV7-9; d_call: TRBD1; cdr3_aa: CASSLAGTGLDTQYF; cdr3_nt: TGTGCCAGCAGCTTAGCCGGGACAGGGTTGGATACGCAGTATTTT
clone_size: -; j_call: TRBJ1-2; v_call: TRBV9; d_call: TRBD1; cdr3_aa: CASSGGTDSLYGYTF; cdr3_nt: TGTGCCAGCAGCGGAGGGACAGACTCCCTCTATGGCTACACCTTC
clone_size: -; j_call: TRBJ2-1; v_call: TRBV28; d_call: TRBD2; cdr3_aa: CASSSLAAYNNEQFF; cdr3_nt: TGTGCCAGCAGTTCACTAGCGGCCTATAACAATGAGCAGTTCTTC
clone_size: -; j_call: TRBJ1-5; v_call: TRBV27; d_call: TRBD1; cdr3_aa: CASSLQMGQGSGNQPQHF; cdr3_nt: TGTGCCAGCAGTCTTCAGATGGGACAGGGGTCGGGCAATCAGCCCCAGCATTTT
clone_size: -; j_call: TRBJ2-2; v_call: TRBV7-2; d_call: -; cdr3_aa: CASSPLRGELFF; cdr3_nt: TGTGCCAGCAGCCCCCTCCGCGGGGAGCTGTTTTTT
clone_size: -; j_call: TRBJ1-2; v_call: TRBV29-1; d_call: -; cdr3_aa: CSVDRTERGYGYTF; cdr3_nt: TGCAGCGTTGATAGGACAGAACGAGGCTATGGCTACACCTTC
clone_size: -; j_call: TRBJ1-2; v_call: TRBV7-9; d_call: -; cdr3_aa: CASTGTSKGRGYTF; cdr3_nt: TGTGCCAGCACCGGGACATCGAAGGGACGTGGCTACACCTTC
clone_size: -; j_call: TRBJ2-5; v_call: TRBV10-1; d_call: -; cdr3_aa: CASSGGLEFQETQYF; cdr3_nt: TGCGCCAGCAGCGGCGGACTGGAATTTCAAGAGACCCAGTACTTC
clone_size: medium-sized; j_call: TRBJ2-1; v_call: TRBV6-4; d_call: TRBD2; cdr3_aa: CASSERGSYNEQFF; cdr3_nt: TGTGCCAGCAGTGAGCGGGGGTCCTACAATGAGCAGTTCTTC
clone_size: -; j_call: TRBJ1-1; v_call: TRBV11-3; d_call: -; cdr3_aa: CASSHLGDFAEAFF; cdr3_nt: TGTGCCAGCTCTCACCTCGGGGATTTTGCTGAAGCTTTCTTT
clone_size: -; j_call: TRBJ2-7; v_call: TRBV27; d_call: -; cdr3_aa: CASSLRARGASYEQYF; cdr3_nt: TGTGCCAGCAGTTTAAGGGCTCGCGGGGCCTCCTACGAGCAGTACTTC
clone_size: -; j_call: TRBJ1-2; v_call: TRBV19; d_call: TRBD1; cdr3_aa: CASSITGQGLDGYTF; cdr3_nt: TGTGCCAGTAGTATAACGGGACAGGGGTTGGATGGCTACACCTTC
clone_size: -; j_call: TRBJ2-3; v_call: TRBV27; d_call: -; cdr3_aa: CASSFRWAHPSFSQYF; cdr3_nt: TGTGCCAGCAGTTTTCGGTGGGCCCATCCCTCATTTTCGCAGTATTTT
clone_size: -; j_call: TRBJ1-4; v_call: TRBV7-2; d_call: TRBD1; cdr3_aa: CASSRNRGPNEKLFF; cdr3_nt: TGTGCCAGCAGCCGTAACAGGGGGCCAAATGAAAAACTGTTTTTT
clone_size: -; j_call: TRBJ2-7; v_call: TRBV3-1/TRBV3-2; d_call: TRBD1; cdr3_aa: CASSRTGWYF; cdr3_nt: TGTGCCAGCAGCCGGACAGGGTGGTACTTC
clone_size: -; j_call: TRBJ2-5; v_call: TRBV21-1; d_call: -; cdr3_aa: CASTIGGRTGNRQETQYF; cdr3_nt: TGTGCCAGCACCATAGGGGGACGGACAGGGAATCGACAAGAGACCCAGTACTTC
clone_size: -; j_call: TRBJ1-5; v_call: TRBV19; d_call: -; cdr3_aa: CASSPEGGSQHF; cdr3_nt: TGTGCCAGTAGTCCGGAAGGAGGGTCCCAGCATTTT
clone_size: -; j_call: TRBJ1-2; v_call: TRBV4-1; d_call: -; cdr3_aa: CASSQETESRRGYTF; cdr3_nt: TGCGCCAGCAGCCAGGAGACCGAATCTAGAAGAGGCTACACCTTC
clone_size: once; j_call: TRBJ2-3; v_call: TRBV9; d_call: -; cdr3_aa: CASSLEGDPDTQYF; cdr3_nt: TGTGCCAGCAGCCTAGAGGGGGACCCAGATACGCAGTATTTT
clone_size: -; j_call: TRBJ2-5; v_call: TRBV3-1/TRBV3-2; d_call: TRBD2; cdr3_aa: CASSQDLAGYIQETQYF; cdr3_nt: TGTGCCAGCAGCCAAGATCTAGCGGGCTATATTCAAGAGACCCAGTACTTC
clone_size: -; j_call: TRBJ2-1; v_call: TRBV7-3; d_call: TRBD2; cdr3_aa: CASSPYGGNEQFF; cdr3_nt: TGTGCCAGCAGCCCCTACGGGGGGAATGAGCAGTTCTTC
clone_size: few; j_call: TRBJ2-7; v_call: TRBV20-1; d_call: -; cdr3_aa: CSASWQADHEQYF; cdr3_nt: TGCAGTGCCAGTTGGCAGGCCGACCACGAGCAGTACTTC